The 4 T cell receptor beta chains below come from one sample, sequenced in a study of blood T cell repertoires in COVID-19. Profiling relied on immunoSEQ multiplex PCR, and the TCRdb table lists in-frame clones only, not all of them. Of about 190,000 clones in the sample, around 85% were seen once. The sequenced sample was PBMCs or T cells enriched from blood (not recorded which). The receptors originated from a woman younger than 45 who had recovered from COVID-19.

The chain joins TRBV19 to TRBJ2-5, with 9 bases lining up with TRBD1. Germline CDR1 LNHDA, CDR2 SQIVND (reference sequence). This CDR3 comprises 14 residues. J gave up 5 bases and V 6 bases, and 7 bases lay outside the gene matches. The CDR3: CASRPTGGKETQYF. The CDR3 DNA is TGTGCCAGTAGACCGACAGGGGGAAAGGAGACCCAGTACTTC.

The CDR3 loop is CASSPAGQEQFF. For the CDR3, the DNA is TGTGCCAGCAGCCCAGCGGGGCAGGAGCAGTTCTTC. This chain connects TRBV11-2 to TRBJ2-1, with TRBD2 identical over 7 bases. V was clipped by 5 bases and J by 10 bases; unmatched bases: 5. CDR1 is SGHAT, CDR2 FQNNGV, per germline. The CDR3 is 12 residues long.

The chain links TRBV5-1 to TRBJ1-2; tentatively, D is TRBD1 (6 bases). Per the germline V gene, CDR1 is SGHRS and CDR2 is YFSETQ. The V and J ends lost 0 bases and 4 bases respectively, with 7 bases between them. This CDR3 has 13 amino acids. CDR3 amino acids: CASSLADSYGYTF. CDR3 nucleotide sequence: TGCGCCAGCAGCTTGGCGGACAGCTATGGCTACACCTTC.

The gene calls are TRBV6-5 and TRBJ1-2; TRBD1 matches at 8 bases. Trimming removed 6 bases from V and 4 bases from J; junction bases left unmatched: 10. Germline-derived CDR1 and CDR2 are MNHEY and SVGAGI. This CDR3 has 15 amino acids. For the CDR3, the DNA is TGTGCCAGCAGCCCCGGACAGGGAGCCCGCTATGGCTACACCTTC. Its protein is CASSPGQGARYGYTF.